A single sample gave rise to the 30 T cell receptor beta chains below, sequenced in a study of cytomegalovirus exposure and HLA in healthy donors (dated by TCRdb to about 2017). The library came from the immunoSEQ multiplex PCR assay. A mixture of 60 forward primers for TCR Vbeta segments and 13 reverse primers for TCR Jbeta segments was used in the multiplex PCR. What TCRdb holds here is the immuneACCESS table cut down to in-frame rearrangements. Part of the clones is not present; checked against another copy, under half of the missing clones reflect an unresolved V gene, and the others are unexplained. This sample lists 100,000 or so clones; 76% were detected once. Clones ranked in the top ten supply around 4.1% of the sample. Sequencing used PBMCs. The receptors stem from a man aged 35 to 55 in good health and CMV-seronegative.

The chain uses TRBV2 and TRBJ2-7; 7 positions match TRBD1. The CDR3 sequence is 14 residues long. V dropped 3 bases and J dropped 3; count of bases not matched to a gene: 5. Germline CDR1 is SNHLY and CDR2 is FYNNEI. CDR3: CASSDVAGGYEQYF. CDR3 bases: TGTGCCAGCAGTGATGTGGCAGGGGGCTACGAGCAGTACTTC.

The chain links TRBV7-9 to TRBJ1-5; D gene unclear. This CDR3 spans 14 amino acids. V lost 2 bases and J 3 bases, leaving 8 bases between the germline ends. Germline V gives CDR1 SEHNR, CDR2 FQNEAQ (reference sequence). The CDR3 coding sequence is TGTGCCAGCAGCTTAATGACAAACAATCAGCCCCAGCATTTT. Translation gives CASSLMTNNQPQHF. Full variable domain (outside the CDR3, taken from reference TRBV7-9 and TRBJ1-5): DTGVSQNPRHKITKRGQNVTFRCDPISEHNRLYWYRQTLGQGPEFLTYFQNEAQLEKSRLLSDRFSAERPKGSFSTLEIQRTEQGDSAMYLCASSLMTNNQPQHFGDGTRLSIL.

This clone was detected only a few times. The chain couples TRBV19 to TRBJ1-6, with 7 positions matching TRBD1. The CDR3 is made up of 15 amino acids. Germline-derived CDR1 and CDR2 are LNHDA and SQIVND (reference sequence). Germline trimming cut 5 bases from V and 7 bases from J; bases unmatched to any gene: 8. CDR3 nucleotide sequence: TGTGCCAGTAGTTCCGGACAGGTACGGAATTCACCCCTCCACTTT. Translating it yields CASSSGQVRNSPLHF. Based on the CDR3 plus reference TRBV19 and TRBJ1-6, the full variable domain is DGGITQSPKYLFRKEGQNVTLSCEQNLNHDAMYWYRQDPGQGLRLIYYSQIVNDFQKGDIAEGYSVSREKKESFPLTVTSAQKNPTAFYLCASSSGQVRNSPLHFGNGTRLTVT.

The chain joins TRBV7-9 to TRBJ2-5; 7 bases map to TRBD2. V lost 2 bases, J lost 3 bases, and 3 bases stayed unmatched. The CDR3 loop spans 14 amino acids. Germline V gene sequence: CDR1 SEHNR, CDR2 FQNEAQ (reference sequence). CDR3 loop: CASSLMAGEETQYF. CDR3 bases: TGTGCCAGCAGCTTAATGGCGGGGGAAGAGACCCAGTACTTC.

The V call is TRBV5-4, the J call TRBJ1-1; a possible D gene is TRBD1 (5 bases). The CDR3 is 14 amino acids. CDR1 is SGHNT, CDR2 YYREEE, per germline (reference sequence). V was cut by 3 bases and J by 4 bases, with 13 bases left in between. In DNA, the CDR3 is TGTGCCAGCAGCTCGGTCCCAGGGTCCACTGAAGCTTTCTTT. It specifies CASSSVPGSTEAFF.

The CDR3 region has the DNA TGTGCCAGCAGCGCCTCCGGGACAGGGGTGAAAGAGACCCAGTACTTC. This sequence encodes CASSASGTGVKETQYF. This chain links TRBV5-5 with TRBJ2-5, with 10 bases identical to TRBD1. V was pared by 4 bases and J by 3 bases, with 9 bases of the junction left unmatched. The CDR3 consists of 16 residues. The germline V gene has CDR1 SGHKS and CDR2 YYEKEE (reference sequence).

The chain couples TRBV6-1 to TRBJ1-2; D is possibly TRBD1 (6 bases). The CDR3 runs 13 residues. Germline V lookup: CDR1 MNHNS, CDR2 SASEGT. With 3 bases removed from V and 4 bases from J, the gap between germline ends came to 9 bases. CDR3 region: CASSERTVYGYTF. The CDR3 DNA reads TGTGCCAGCAGTGAGCGGACAGTCTATGGCTACACCTTC.

This clone was seen only a few times. The chain links TRBV4-3 to TRBJ1-2, with D possibly TRBD1 on 6 matching bases. The length of the CDR3 is 15 residues. From germline, CDR1 is LGHNA and CDR2 YSLEER. V was cut by 1 base and J by 4 bases, with 13 bases left in between. CDR3 coding DNA: TGCGCCAGCAGCCAAGGGTGGGGGGGCAGCTATGGCTACACCTTC. Protein sequence: CASSQGWGGSYGYTF.

The chain uses TRBV15 and TRBJ2-1; the match to TRBD2 covers 12 bases. The CDR3 has 16 amino acids. Germline V gene lookup returns CDR1 LNHNV and CDR2 YYDKDF (reference sequence). The J segment lost 5 bases and the V segment lost 4 bases, leaving 6 bases of the junction unmatched. In nucleotides, the CDR3 is TGTGCCACCAGCAACCAACTAGCGGGGGGCAACAATGAGCAGTTCTTC. It encodes CATSNQLAGGNNEQFF.

A single count supports this clone. One end of the junction varies from germline; a read error may be responsible. The chain couples TRBV7-9 to TRBJ2-2; D call uncertain. The germline V gene has CDR1 SEHNR and CDR2 FQNEAQ (reference sequence). CDR3 length: 14 residues. CDR3: CSSSSSRGTGELFF. The CDR3 DNA sequence: TGTTCCAGCAGCTCGTCACGCGGCACCGGGGAGCTGTTTTTT.

V is TRBV5-4 and J is TRBJ2-6; 7 bases agree with TRBD1. The J segment lost 1 base and the V segment lost 1 base, leaving 8 bases of the junction unmatched. This CDR3 has 18 residues. Germline values: CDR1 SGHNT, CDR2 YYREEE (reference sequence). The DNA for the CDR3 is TGTGCCAGCAGCTTGTATAGGTCGACAGGGTCTGGGGCCAACGTCCTGACTTTC. This encodes CASSLYRSTGSGANVLTF.

This chain links TRBV2 with TRBJ1-4; D possibly corresponds to TRBD1 (5 bases). The CDR3 consists of 15 residues. Germline V gene data show CDR1 as SNHLY and CDR2 as FYNNEI. The germline V and J ends were trimmed by 2 bases and 5 bases, with 12 bases remaining between them. This CDR3 reads CASSERGLLNEKLFF. CDR3 coding DNA: TGTGCCAGCAGTGAACGGGGACTCCTAAATGAAAAACTGTTTTTT.

The rearrangement links TRBV7-8 to TRBJ1-5; TRBD1 is a possible D gene (5 bases). CDR1 is SGHVS, CDR2 FQNEAQ, per germline. CDR3 length: 14 residues. The V end was cut by 2 bases, the J end by 3 bases, with 8 bases between. CDR3: CASSLWGLNQPQHF. The DNA of the CDR3 is TGTGCCAGCAGCTTATGGGGACTCAATCAGCCCCAGCATTTT.

V gene TRBV19 combines with J gene TRBJ2-7; tentative D call: TRBD2 (6 bases). Looked up from germline, CDR1 is LNHDA and CDR2 is SQIVND (reference sequence). Trimming removed 2 bases at V and 0 bases at J, with 8 bases between. CDR3 length: 14 residues. The CDR3 coding sequence is TGTGCCAGTAGTATAAACGGGGGCTCCTACGAGCAGTACTTC. It codes for CASSINGGSYEQYF.

The rearrangement links TRBV5-4 to TRBJ2-3; 16 nucleotides agree with TRBD2. The CDR3 length is 18 residues. CDR1 and CDR2 (germline): SGHNT, YYREEE (reference sequence). Trimming took 4 bases from V and 2 from J; bases not matched to a gene: 7. In nucleotides, the CDR3 is TGTGCCAGCAGCCCGGGACTAGCGGGGGGGCGTGACACAGATACGCAGTATTTT. Residues: CASSPGLAGGRDTDTQYF.

This clone turned up a few times. This chain links TRBV6-1 with TRBJ2-1; TRBD1 is a possible D gene (6 bases). CDR3 length equals 16 residues. Between the trimmed V and J ends, which lost 2 bases and 4 bases, there was a span of 15 bases. Germline V gene data show CDR1 as MNHNS and CDR2 as SASEGT. As DNA, the CDR3 is TGTGCCAGCAGTGAACTGGGGCAGGGGTCGTACAATGAGCAGTTCTTC. This sequence encodes CASSELGQGSYNEQFF.

In this sample, this clone turned up a few times. V gene TRBV14 combines with J gene TRBJ1-2; D is possibly TRBD1 (6 bases). CDR1 is SGHDN, CDR2 FVKESK, per germline. The CDR3 spans 14 residues. Trimming pared 4 bases from V and 7 bases from J, leaving 16 bases between. CDR3 region: CASSPGRGVGGYTF. The CDR3 DNA is TGTGCCAGCAGCCCCGGCAGGGGAGTTGGTGGCTACACCTTC.

The CDR3 loop reads CASSPGTGAYGYTF. The CDR3 coding sequence is TGTGCCAGCAGCCCAGGGACAGGGGCCTATGGCTACACCTTC. The chain recombines TRBV7-3 with TRBJ1-2, with 10 bases fitting TRBD1. After removal of 5 bases from V and 4 bases from J, the junction contained 4 bases not matched to a gene. Germline lookup yields CDR1 SGHTA and CDR2 FQGTGA. This CDR3 comprises 14 residues.

V usage is TRBV4-2 and J usage is TRBJ1-4; D might be TRBD1 (5 bases). The CDR3 has 15 residues. The V and J ends lost 1 base and 8 bases respectively, with 14 bases between them. Germline loops: CDR1 LGHNA, CDR2 YNFKEQ. The CDR3 DNA follows: TGTGCCAGCAGCCAAGCGGGGGAGGGGAGGGAAAAACTGTTTTTT. Translation gives CASSQAGEGREKLFF.

The chain couples TRBV2 to TRBJ2-1; D is possibly TRBD1 (5 bases). Trimming removed 6 bases at V and 0 bases at J, with 9 bases between. Per germline, CDR1 SNHLY and CDR2 FYNNEI. The CDR3 consists of 14 residues. Written as DNA, the CDR3 is TGTGCCAGCAGGGCAGGGTCCTCCTACAATGAGCAGTTCTTC. Its protein product is CASRAGSSYNEQFF.

This clone came up a few times. V and J are TRBV5-1 and TRBJ2-1; 9 positions match TRBD2. This CDR3 has 15 amino acids. V lost 1 base and J lost 9; bases outside the gene matches: 8. The germline gives CDR1 SGHRS, CDR2 YFSETQ. The CDR3 protein is CASSLWLAGSIEQFF. DNA for the CDR3: TGCGCCAGCAGCTTGTGGCTAGCGGGGTCTATTGAGCAGTTCTTC.

V usage is TRBV7-2 and J usage is TRBJ2-3; D may be TRBD2 (7 bases). CDR1 is SGHTA, CDR2 FQGNSA, per germline. The CDR3 runs 14 residues. Trimming removed 3 bases from V and 6 bases from J, with 13 bases in between. The CDR3 spells CASSFSWGGDTQYF. The DNA for the CDR3 is TGTGCCAGCAGCTTTTCGTGGGGGGGCGATACGCAGTATTTT.

The V call is TRBV5-1, the J call TRBJ2-5, with 9 bases fitting TRBD2. The V segment lost 5 bases and the J segment 5 bases; nucleotides outside the gene matches: 10. Germline lookup yields CDR1 SGHRS and CDR2 YFSETQ. The CDR3 is 15 amino acids. The chain's CDR3 is CASREGSGGPETQYF. DNA of the CDR3: TGCGCCAGCAGGGAGGGTAGCGGGGGCCCTGAGACCCAGTACTTC.

The J gene is TRBJ2-1, the V gene TRBV30, with 11 bases aligning to TRBD2. The germline CDR1 and CDR2 sequences are GTSNPN and SVGIG (reference sequence). The CDR3 totals 14 residues. V lost 2 bases and J lost 8; bases outside the gene matches: 5. The CDR3 sequence is CAWSRLAGGYEQFF. CDR3 in DNA: TGTGCCTGGAGTCGGCTAGCGGGGGGTTATGAGCAGTTCTTC.

This clone was recorded once. The rearrangement links TRBV4-2 to TRBJ2-2, with a tentative D call TRBD2 (5 bases). V was shortened by 4 bases and J by 2 bases, with 8 bases between the two germline ends. Germline V gives CDR1 LGHNA, CDR2 YNFKEQ. CDR3 length: 14 amino acids. The DNA for the CDR3 is TGTGCCAGCAGCCCTACTAGTAACACCGGGGAGCTGTTTTTT. Encoded protein: CASSPTSNTGELFF.

The CDR3 nucleotides read TGCGCCAGCAGCCAAGTTTACCGACAGGGGATGAGCTATGGCTACACCTTC. This codes for CASSQVYRQGMSYGYTF. This rearrangement joins TRBV4-3 to TRBJ1-2; 8 positions match TRBD1. The J segment lost 4 bases and the V segment lost 1 base, leaving 11 bases of the junction unmatched. From germline, CDR1 is LGHNA and CDR2 YSLEER. The CDR3 length is 17 residues.

CDR3 protein: CASGISGWAFF. DNA for the CDR3: TGTGCCAGCGGCATTAGCGGATGGGCTTTCTTT. The chain combines TRBV4-2 with TRBJ1-1; no clear D. Germline V lookup: CDR1 LGHNA, CDR2 YNFKEQ. V was cut by 8 bases and J by 11 bases, with 15 bases left in between. The CDR3 sequence is 11 residues long.

This clone was recorded only once. The rearrangement joins TRBV30 to TRBJ2-3; 7 nucleotides line up with TRBD2. J lost 5 bases, V lost 3 bases, and 8 bases had no gene match. The germline gives CDR1 GTSNPN, CDR2 SVGIG (reference sequence). The CDR3 has 14 amino acids. CDR3 amino acids: CAWRGLVSIDTQYF. CDR3 coding DNA: TGTGCCTGGAGAGGACTAGTTAGTATAGATACGCAGTATTTT.

The gene calls are TRBV28 and TRBJ1-6, with unresolved D. The V gene's germline CDR1 is MDHEN and CDR2 SYDVKM. Trimming removed 6 bases at V and 4 bases at J, with 13 bases between. The CDR3 has 15 amino acids. The CDR3 DNA is TGTGCCAGCAGCCCCGGGGAAGGGTATAATTCACCCCTCCACTTT. Its translation: CASSPGEGYNSPLHF.

The chain has TRBV5-6 and TRBJ2-1; D call uncertain. CDR1 is SGHDT, CDR2 YYEEEE, per germline. The CDR3 loop spans 13 amino acids. V lost 2 bases, J lost 5 bases, and 8 bases lay in between. The CDR3 coding sequence is TGTGCCAGCAGCTTACGCAGTAACAATGAGCAGTTCTTC. Translated, it gives CASSLRSNNEQFF. The full variable domain, with the rest looked up from reference TRBV5-6 and TRBJ2-1, is DAGVTQSPTHLIKTRGQQVTLRCSPKSGHDTVSWYQQALGQGPQFIFQYYEEEERQRGNFPDRFSGHQFPNYSSELNVNALLLGDSALYLCASSLRSNNEQFFGPGTRLTVL.